One sample yielded the 25 T cell receptor beta chains listed below, sequenced in a study of T cell repertoires in cytomegalovirus infection. TCRdb analysed the reads with MiXCR anew, one entry per CDR3 protein. The repertoire has about 130,000 distinct CDR3 sequences, approximately 24% of them found once; the top ten carry approximately 35%. Antigens for these TCRs are unknown. The sequenced sample consisted of PBMCs, sequenced either directly or after in vitro stimulation (not recorded which). These receptors were taken from a human donor in good health (CMV status not recorded). Some clones in this sample may be carry-over from other donors' samples.

The chain uses TRBV19 and TRBJ2-6; no clear D. Germline CDR1 and CDR2: LNHDA and SQIVND (reference sequence). The CDR3 consists of 16 residues. Trimming shortened V by 3 bases and J by 1 base, and 10 bases separated the two germline ends. The chain's CDR3 is CASSMSGNSGANVLTF. CDR3 DNA: TGTGCCAGTAGTATGTCCGGTAATTCTGGGGCCAACGTCCTGACTTTC.

This clonotype was observed a handful of times. This chain joins TRBV19 and TRBJ1-5, with TRBD1 matching over 8 bases. Germline V gene sequence: CDR1 LNHDA, CDR2 SQIVND (reference sequence). V gave up 4 bases and J gave up 4 bases; unmatched junction bases: 6. This CDR3 region has 15 residues. CDR3: CASSTGQGWNQPQHF. DNA of the CDR3: TGTGCCAGTAGTACCGGACAGGGATGGAATCAGCCCCAGCATTTT.

This clonotype was picked up many times. The chain combines TRBV6-1 with TRBJ1-3; D remains unclear. Trimming removed 0 bases from V and 0 bases from J, with 12 bases in between. The CDR3 contains 17 residues. CDR1 and CDR2 (germline): MNHNS, SASEGT. CDR3 bases: TGTGCCAGCAGTGAAGCGGGTCCGGTCTTCTCTGGAAACACCATATATTTT. Protein: CASSEAGPVFSGNTIYF.

This clonotype was found a few times. The gene calls are TRBV7-2 and TRBJ2-2; D remains ambiguous. This CDR3 spans 13 amino acids. The V and J ends lost 7 bases and 6 bases respectively, with 12 bases between them. Germline CDR1 is SGHTA and CDR2 is FQGNSA. CDR3 protein: CASKVIQAGELFF. In nucleotides, the CDR3 is TGTGCCAGCAAAGTTATTCAGGCCGGGGAGCTGTTTTTT.

V is TRBV19 and J is TRBJ2-1; D not certain. In germline, CDR1 is LNHDA, CDR2 SQIVND (reference sequence). There are 16 residues in the CDR3. Trimming took off 3 bases at V and 0 bases at J, with 12 bases between the two ends. This CDR3 reads CASSMVALSSYNEQFF. The CDR3 DNA follows: TGTGCCAGTAGTATGGTGGCCCTGAGCTCCTACAATGAGCAGTTCTTC. The full variable domain, with the rest looked up from reference TRBV19 and TRBJ2-1, is DGGITQSPKYLFRKEGQNVTLSCEQNLNHDAMYWYRQDPGQGLRLIYYSQIVNDFQKGDIAEGYSVSREKKESFPLTVTSAQKNPTAFYLCASSMVALSSYNEQFFGPGTRLTVL.

V is TRBV19 and J is TRBJ1-3, with a tentative D call TRBD1 (5 bases). The CDR3 is 16 residues long. V was trimmed by 8 bases and J by 0 bases, leaving 17 bases between them. CDR1 is LNHDA and CDR2 is SQIVND in the germline V gene (reference sequence). The chain's CDR3 is CASSDSWSFSGNTIYF. DNA of the CDR3: TGTGCCAGTTCCGACAGCTGGTCTTTCTCTGGAAACACCATATATTTT.

This clonotype was counted ten times or more. The chain uses TRBV7-8 and TRBJ2-7; D perhaps matches TRBD1 (5 bases). CDR1 is SGHVS, CDR2 FQNEAQ, per germline. The CDR3 has 14 residues. With 5 bases removed from V and 6 bases from J, the gap between germline ends came to 17 bases. CDR3 bases: TGTGCCAGCAGCATCGGACACGGAGAGGCCGAGCAGTACTTC. Its translation is CASSIGHGEAEQYF.

This rearrangement joins TRBV6-1 to TRBJ2-7; D is uncertain. This CDR3 has 12 residues. Germline lookup yields CDR1 MNHNS and CDR2 SASEGT. With 5 bases removed from V and 6 bases from J, the gap between germline ends came to 11 bases. The CDR3 loop is CASSPSPGEQYV. Written as DNA, the CDR3 is TGTGCCAGCAGTCCCTCCCCGGGCGAGCAGTACGTC.

The chain has TRBV7-9 and TRBJ2-7, with unresolved D. This CDR3 has 14 amino acids. Germline V gene lookup returns CDR1 SEHNR and CDR2 FQNEAQ (reference sequence). V was trimmed by 5 bases and J by 6 bases, leaving 17 bases between them. The CDR3 bases are TGTGCCAGCAGCCCTCAAGACGGCCCCACCGAGCAGTACTTC. Translating gives CASSPQDGPTEQYF.

In its sample, this clonotype was seen a few times. The chain links TRBV25-1 to TRBJ1-3, with 9 bases that match TRBD1. Germline V CDR1 and CDR2: MGHDK, SYGVNS. J lost 3 bases, V lost 9 bases, and 6 bases had no gene match. The CDR3 runs to 14 residues. In nucleotides, the CDR3 is TGTGCCAGTGAAACAGGGGGCCTTGGAAACACCATATATTTT. This encodes CASETGGLGNTIYF.

The V call is TRBV29-1, the J call TRBJ2-7; maybe TRBD2 (5 bases). Germline V lookup: CDR1 SQVTM, CDR2 ANQGSEA. The V gene lost 0 bases and the J gene lost 5 bases, with 8 bases spanning the gap. The CDR3 spans 12 residues. CDR3 sequence: CSVEDMRDEQYF. CDR3 coding DNA: TGCAGCGTTGAAGATATGAGGGACGAGCAGTACTTC.

The V gene is TRBV19, the J gene TRBJ2-3, with D possibly called TRBD1 or TRBD2 (6 bases each). The V gene lost 5 bases and the J gene lost 6 bases, with 15 bases spanning the gap. Germline V lookup: CDR1 LNHDA, CDR2 SQIVND (reference sequence). The CDR3 runs 14 residues. In DNA form, the CDR3 reads TGTGCCAGTAGTTTTCTGGGGGGCGCGGATACGCAGTATTTT. The encoded protein is CASSFLGGADTQYF.

The V call is TRBV15, the J call TRBJ1-3; TRBD1 aligns across 7 bases. The CDR3 loop spans 14 amino acids. Germline CDR1 reads LNHNV; CDR2 reads YYDKDF (reference sequence). V lost 3 bases and J lost 8; bases outside the gene matches: 7. The CDR3 bases are TGTGCCACCAGCAGCAACAGGGGATTGGACACCATATATTTT. Translating gives CATSSNRGLDTIYF.

This clonotype occurred once. Lacking the conserved final phenylalanine or tryptophan, this CDR3 likely reflects a read error. The V call is TRBV7-2, the J call TRBJ2-1; TRBD1 aligns across 10 bases. The CDR3 has 15 amino acids. The trim removed 5 bases at V and 3 bases at J, leaving 4 bases unmatched. Per the germline V gene, CDR1 is SGHTA and CDR2 is FQGNSA. The CDR3: CASSVGQGIYNEQFS. The CDR3 nucleotides read TGTGCCAGCAGCGTGGGACAGGGGATCTACAATGAGCAGTTCTCC.

This clonotype was picked up many times. This sequence joins TRBV28 and TRBJ2-5; the match to TRBD2 covers 9 bases. Trimming took 3 bases from V and 5 from J; bases not matched to a gene: 13. Germline V lookup: CDR1 MDHEN, CDR2 SYDVKM. The CDR3 sequence is 17 residues long. DNA for the CDR3: TGTGCCAGCAGTTTGATACTCCTAGCGGGAACCCCGGAGACCCAGTACTTC. Protein: CASSLILLAGTPETQYF.

The chain is built from TRBV9 and TRBJ2-1, with 8 bases matching TRBD2. The V segment lost 0 bases and the J segment 10 bases; nucleotides outside the gene matches: 12. CDR3 length: 16 residues. The germline V gene has CDR1 SGDLS and CDR2 YYNGEE. The CDR3 DNA reads as TGTGCCAGCAGCGTAGGATCGAGCGGGAGCCAGATAGAGCAGTTCTTC. Translating it yields CASSVGSSGSQIEQFF.

This clonotype was counted a few times. The CDR3 loop is CASSTGTSGLTDTQYF. The CDR3 nucleotides read TGCGCCAGCAGCACCGGGACTAGCGGCCTCACAGATACGCAGTATTTT. This chain uses TRBV5-1 with TRBJ2-3, with 11 bases lining up with TRBD2. From germline, CDR1 is SGHRS and CDR2 YFSETQ. Losses at the gene ends were 4 bases for V and 2 bases for J; bases not matched to a gene: 6. The CDR3 length is 16 residues.

The chain is built from TRBV6-5 and TRBJ2-7; 7 bases map to TRBD2. The CDR3 consists of 12 residues. CDR1 MNHEY and CDR2 SVGAGI come from the germline V gene. V lost 6 bases and J lost 7; bases outside the gene matches: 6. CDR3 sequence: CASSHTGGEQYF. For the CDR3, the DNA is TGTGCCAGCAGCCACACCGGGGGGGAGCAGTACTTC.

The rearrangement uses TRBV6-6 and TRBJ2-7; D is unresolved. Germline values: CDR1 MNHNY, CDR2 SVGAGI (reference sequence). The V gene lost 2 bases and the J gene lost 4 bases, with 6 bases spanning the gap. The CDR3 covers 12 residues. The CDR3 DNA is TGTGCCAGCAGTTACGCCCCGTACGAGCAGTACTTC. It codes for CASSYAPYEQYF.

The chain links TRBV7-9 to TRBJ1-5; possible D gene TRBD1, 5 bases. Looked up from germline, CDR1 is SEHNR and CDR2 is FQNEAQ (reference sequence). V lost 5 bases, J lost 7 bases, and 12 bases lay in between. There are 13 residues in the CDR3. CDR3 amino acids: CASSPRVGQPQHF. CDR3 nucleotides: TGTGCCAGCAGCCCCAGGGTAGGGCAGCCCCAGCATTTT.

The V gene is TRBV7-9, the J gene TRBJ2-7; the D is unclear. Trimming stripped 6 bases from V and 3 bases from J, with 21 bases between. Germline V gene sequence: CDR1 SEHNR, CDR2 FQNEAQ (reference sequence). This CDR3 region has 16 residues. The CDR3 region is CASRPEGAMQLYEQYF. Here the CDR3 DNA reads TGTGCCAGCAGACCAGAAGGTGCTATGCAACTCTACGAGCAGTACTTC. The variable domain in full, completed from reference TRBV7-9 and TRBJ2-7, reads DTGVSQNPRHKITKRGQNVTFRCDPISEHNRLYWYRQTLGQGPEFLTYFQNEAQLEKSRLLSDRFSAERPKGSFSTLEIQRTEQGDSAMYLCASRPEGAMQLYEQYFGPGTRLTVT.

This clonotype was counted ten times or more. V usage is TRBV7-2 and J usage is TRBJ2-5; 9 nucleotides line up with TRBD2. V lost 6 bases to trimming and J lost 5 bases; unmatched junction nucleotides: 4. Germline-derived CDR1 and CDR2 are SGHTA and FQGNSA. This CDR3 is built from 13 residues. The CDR3 region is CASSIAGEETQYF. CDR3 nucleotides: TGTGCCAGCAGTATAGCGGGAGAGGAGACCCAGTACTTC.

The V and J genes are TRBV11-3 and TRBJ1-6, with D uncertain. V was trimmed by 3 bases and J by 3 bases, leaving 9 bases between them. The CDR3 covers 15 residues. Germline V CDR1 and CDR2: SGHNT, YENEEA. CDR3 DNA sequence: TGTGCCAGCAGCTTCAACCTGGGCTATAATTCACCCCTCCACTTT. This codes for CASSFNLGYNSPLHF.

The V gene is TRBV20-1, the J gene TRBJ2-1; TRBD1 matches at 10 bases. V dropped 4 bases and J dropped 8; count of bases not matched to a gene: 5. The length of the CDR3 is 13 residues. The germline CDR1 and CDR2 sequences are DFQATT and SNEGSKA (reference sequence). Here the CDR3 reads CSANRDRGHEQFF. DNA of the CDR3: TGCAGTGCTAACCGGGACAGGGGCCATGAGCAGTTCTTC.

This clonotype was seen repeatedly, ten times or more. The chain couples TRBV7-2 to TRBJ2-5; D is uncertain. Trimming took 5 bases from V and 1 from J, leaving 8 bases between them. The CDR3 loop spans 13 amino acids. Germline V gives CDR1 SGHTA, CDR2 FQGNSA. The CDR3 loop reads CASSRSFQETQYF. CDR3 DNA sequence: TGTGCCAGCAGCAGATCCTTCCAAGAGACCCAGTACTTC.